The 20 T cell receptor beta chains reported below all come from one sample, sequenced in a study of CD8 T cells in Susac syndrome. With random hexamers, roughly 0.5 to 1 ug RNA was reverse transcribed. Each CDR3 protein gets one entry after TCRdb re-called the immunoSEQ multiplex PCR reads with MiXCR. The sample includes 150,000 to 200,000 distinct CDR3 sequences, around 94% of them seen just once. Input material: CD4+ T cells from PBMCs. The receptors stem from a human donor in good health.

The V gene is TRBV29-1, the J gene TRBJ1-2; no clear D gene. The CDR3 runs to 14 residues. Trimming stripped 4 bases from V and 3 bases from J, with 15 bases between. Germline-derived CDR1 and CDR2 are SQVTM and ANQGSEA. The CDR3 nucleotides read TGCAGCGTTGGTAAGGGAAGTTTGGACTATGGCTACACCTTC. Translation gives CSVGKGSLDYGYTF.

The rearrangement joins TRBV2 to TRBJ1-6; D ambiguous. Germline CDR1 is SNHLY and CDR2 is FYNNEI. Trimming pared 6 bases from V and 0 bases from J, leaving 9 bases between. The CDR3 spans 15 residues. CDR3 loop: CASSPRSSYNSPLHF. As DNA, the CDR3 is TGTGCCAGCAGCCCCAGGAGCTCCTATAATTCACCCCTCCACTTT.

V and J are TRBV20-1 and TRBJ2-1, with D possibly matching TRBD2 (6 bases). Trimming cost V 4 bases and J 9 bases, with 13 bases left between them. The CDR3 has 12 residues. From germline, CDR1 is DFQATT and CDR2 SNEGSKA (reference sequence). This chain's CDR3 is CSATLSTSEQFF. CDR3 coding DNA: TGCAGTGCTACTTTGTCGACTAGTGAGCAGTTCTTC.

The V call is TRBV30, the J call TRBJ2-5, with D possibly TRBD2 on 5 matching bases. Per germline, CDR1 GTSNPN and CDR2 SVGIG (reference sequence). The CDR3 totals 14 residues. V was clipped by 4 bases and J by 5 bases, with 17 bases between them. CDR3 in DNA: TGTGCCTGGAATCCAACTAGGCTAGGGGAGACCCAGTACTTC. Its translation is CAWNPTRLGETQYF. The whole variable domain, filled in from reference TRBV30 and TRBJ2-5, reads SQTIHQWPATLVQPVGSPLSLECTVEGTSNPNLYWYRQAAGRGLQLLFYSVGIGQISSEVPQNLSASRPQDRQFILSSKKLLLSDSGFYLCAWNPTRLGETQYFGPGTRLLVL.

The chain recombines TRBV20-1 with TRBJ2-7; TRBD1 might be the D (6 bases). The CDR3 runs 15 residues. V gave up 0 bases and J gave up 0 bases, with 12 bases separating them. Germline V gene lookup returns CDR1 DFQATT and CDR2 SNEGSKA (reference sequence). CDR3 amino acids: CSARDMRGSSYEQYF. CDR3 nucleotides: TGCAGTGCTAGAGATATGAGGGGGAGCTCCTACGAGCAGTACTTC.

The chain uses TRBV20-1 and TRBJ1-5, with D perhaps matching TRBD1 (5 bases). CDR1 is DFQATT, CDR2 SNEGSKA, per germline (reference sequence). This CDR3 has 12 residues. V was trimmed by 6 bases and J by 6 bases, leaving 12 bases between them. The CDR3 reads CSAVGTGQPQHF. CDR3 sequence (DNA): TGCAGTGCCGTAGGGACGGGTCAGCCCCAGCATTTT.

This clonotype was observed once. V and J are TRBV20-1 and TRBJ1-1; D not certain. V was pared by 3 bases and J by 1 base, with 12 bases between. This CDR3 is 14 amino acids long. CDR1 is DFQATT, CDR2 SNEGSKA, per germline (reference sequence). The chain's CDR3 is CSARRVGRNTEAFF. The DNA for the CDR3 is TGCAGTGCTAGGAGGGTTGGGAGGAACACTGAAGCTTTCTTT.

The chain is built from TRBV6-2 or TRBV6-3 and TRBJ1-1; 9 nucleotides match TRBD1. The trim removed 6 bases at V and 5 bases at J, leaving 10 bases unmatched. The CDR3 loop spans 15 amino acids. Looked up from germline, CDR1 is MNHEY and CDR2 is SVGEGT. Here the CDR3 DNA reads TGTGCCAGCAGCGATCCGGGACAGGGATTGACTGAAGCTTTCTTT. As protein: CASSDPGQGLTEAFF.

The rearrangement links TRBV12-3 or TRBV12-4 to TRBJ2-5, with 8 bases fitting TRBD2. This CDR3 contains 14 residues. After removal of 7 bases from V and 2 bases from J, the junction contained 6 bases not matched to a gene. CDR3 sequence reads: CASTLGGAQETQYF. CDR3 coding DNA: TGTGCCAGCACCCTCGGGGGGGCTCAAGAGACCCAGTACTTC.

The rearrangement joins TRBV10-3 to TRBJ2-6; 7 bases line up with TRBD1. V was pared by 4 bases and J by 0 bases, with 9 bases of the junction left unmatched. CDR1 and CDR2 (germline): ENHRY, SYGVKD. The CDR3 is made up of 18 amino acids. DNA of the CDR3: TGTGCCATCAGTGTACACCGGGACAGAAGCTCTGGGGCCAACGTCCTGACTTTC. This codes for CAISVHRDRSSGANVLTF.

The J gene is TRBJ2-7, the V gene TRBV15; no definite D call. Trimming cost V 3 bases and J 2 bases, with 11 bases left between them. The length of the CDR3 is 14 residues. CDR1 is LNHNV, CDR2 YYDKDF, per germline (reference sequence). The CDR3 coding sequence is TGTGCCACCAGCAGCGACGACGGCACCTACGAGCAGTACTTC. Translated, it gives CATSSDDGTYEQYF.

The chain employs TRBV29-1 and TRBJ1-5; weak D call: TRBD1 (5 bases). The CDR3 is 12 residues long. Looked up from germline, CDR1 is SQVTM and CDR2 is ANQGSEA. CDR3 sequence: CGGGNSNQPQHF. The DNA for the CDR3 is TGCGGGGGGGGAAATAGCAATCAGCCCCAGCATTTT. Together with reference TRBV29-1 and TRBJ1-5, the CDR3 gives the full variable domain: SAVISQKPSRDICQRGTSLTIQCQVDSQVTMMFWYRQQPGQSLTLIATANQGSEATYESGFVIDKFPISRPNLTFSTLTVSNMSPEDSSIYLCGGGNSNQPQHFGDGTRLSIL.

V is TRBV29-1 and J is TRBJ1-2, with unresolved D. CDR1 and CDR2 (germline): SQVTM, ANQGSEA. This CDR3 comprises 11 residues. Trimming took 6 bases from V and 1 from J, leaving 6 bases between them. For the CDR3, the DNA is TGCAGCGTCGAATATAACTATGGCTACACCTTC. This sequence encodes CSVEYNYGYTF.

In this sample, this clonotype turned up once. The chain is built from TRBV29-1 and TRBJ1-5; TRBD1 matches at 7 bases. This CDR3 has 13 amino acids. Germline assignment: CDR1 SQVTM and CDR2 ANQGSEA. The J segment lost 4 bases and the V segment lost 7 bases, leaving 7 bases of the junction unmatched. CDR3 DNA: TGCAGCGCCGGACCAGGGGGTAATCAGCCCCAGCATTTT. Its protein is CSAGPGGNQPQHF.

The CDR3 region has the DNA TGTGCCAGTAGTACCCTCGGTGTTAGCGGGGGGATGGGTGTGAATGAGCAGTTCTTC. Its translation: CASSTLGVSGGMGVNEQFF. This chain joins TRBV19 and TRBJ2-1; TRBD2 agrees at 10 bases. Looked up from germline, CDR1 is LNHDA and CDR2 is SQIVND (reference sequence). The CDR3 consists of 19 residues. V trimming: 4 bases; J trimming: 7 bases; junction bases outside the gene matches: 19.

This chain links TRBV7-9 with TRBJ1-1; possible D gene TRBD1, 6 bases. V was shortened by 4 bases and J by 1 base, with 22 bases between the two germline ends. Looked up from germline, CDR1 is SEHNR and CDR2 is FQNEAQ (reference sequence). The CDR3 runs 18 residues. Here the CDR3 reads CASSSIGDSGARNTEAFF. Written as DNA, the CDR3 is TGTGCCAGCAGCTCCATCGGGGATTCGGGGGCGAGGAACACTGAAGCTTTCTTT. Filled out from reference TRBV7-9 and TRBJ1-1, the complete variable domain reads DTGVSQNPRHKITKRGQNVTFRCDPISEHNRLYWYRQTLGQGPEFLTYFQNEAQLEKSRLLSDRFSAERPKGSFSTLEIQRTEQGDSAMYLCASSSIGDSGARNTEAFFGQGTRLTVV.

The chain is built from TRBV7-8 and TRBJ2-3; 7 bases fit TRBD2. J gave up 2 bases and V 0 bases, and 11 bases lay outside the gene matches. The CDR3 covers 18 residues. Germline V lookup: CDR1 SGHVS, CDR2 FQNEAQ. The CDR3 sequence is CASSLARVAGVDTDTQYF. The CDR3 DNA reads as TGTGCCAGCAGCTTAGCCCGGGTGGCGGGGGTCGACACAGATACGCAGTATTTT.

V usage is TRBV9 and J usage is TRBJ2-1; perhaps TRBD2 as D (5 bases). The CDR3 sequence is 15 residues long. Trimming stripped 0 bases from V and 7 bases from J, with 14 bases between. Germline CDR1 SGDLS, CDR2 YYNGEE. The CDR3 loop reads CASSVAGEPGNEQFF. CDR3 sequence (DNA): TGTGCCAGCAGCGTAGCTGGAGAACCGGGGAATGAGCAGTTCTTC.

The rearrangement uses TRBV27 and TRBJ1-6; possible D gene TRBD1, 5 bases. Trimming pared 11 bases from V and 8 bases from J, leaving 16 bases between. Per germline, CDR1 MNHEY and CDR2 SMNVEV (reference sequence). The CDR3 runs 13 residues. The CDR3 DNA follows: TGTGCCTCAAGCGAGACAGTGGATTCACCCCTCCACTTT. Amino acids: CASSETVDSPLHF.

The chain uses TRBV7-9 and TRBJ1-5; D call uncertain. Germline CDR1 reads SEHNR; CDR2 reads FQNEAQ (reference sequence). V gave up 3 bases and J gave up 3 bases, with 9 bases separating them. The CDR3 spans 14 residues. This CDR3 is CASSLLGDNQPQHF. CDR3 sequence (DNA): TGTGCCAGCAGCTTGCTCGGGGACAATCAGCCCCAGCATTTT.